This is a list of T cell receptor beta chains from one sample in a study of T cell repertoires in cytomegalovirus infection. Their recognized antigens are unknown. Using its own MiXCR run on the reads, TCRdb lists one record per CDR3 protein. Here the sample spans about 220,000 distinct CDR3 sequences, approximately 40% being singletons. Material: CD8+ T cells from cultured PBMCs, obtained from culture after CMV antigen stimulation. The origin of the receptors is a human donor in good health (CMV status not recorded). Some clones in this sample may be carry-over from other donors' samples. CDR3s include the opening cysteine and the closing phenylalanine or tryptophan. The D gene is left open where the match is weak. The size of a clone is reported for some rows only, either as once, few or many, or as a class for expanded clones.

J	V	size	D	DNA	CDR3
TRBJ1-1	TRBV7-6	.	.	TGTGCCAGCTCCAGGTCTACGGGGCCGTTCCCGAACACTGAAGCTTTCTTT	CASSRSTGPFPNTEAFF
TRBJ2-7	TRBV15	.	TRBD2	TGTGCCACCAGCAGAGACCCCGGGACTAGCGGGACCTACGAGCAGTACTTC	CATSRDPGTSGTYEQYF
TRBJ1-4	TRBV7-9	.	.	TGTGCCAGCAGCCCCCCCGGGGGAACCCTTGACAAGATGTTTTTT	CASSPPGGTLDKMFF
TRBJ1-1	TRBV27	.	TRBD1	TGTGCCAGCAGTCTAAAGGGACAGGGGAACACTGAAGCTTTCTTT	CASSLKGQGNTEAFF
TRBJ2-1	TRBV7-9	.	.	TGTGCCAGCAGCCCGGGACCCACCTCCTACAATGAGCAGTTCTTC	CASSPGPTSYNEQFF
TRBJ2-2	TRBV19	once	.	TGTGCCAGTAGCTTACTACTCAAGAGAGCCGGGGAGCTGTTTTTT	CASSLLLKRAGELFF
TRBJ1-5	TRBV6-1	.	.	TGTGCCAGCAGGGAAGGGCTGGGTATCAATCAGCCCCAGCATTTT	CASREGLGINQPQHF
TRBJ2-1	TRBV6-6	.	.	TGTGCCAGCAGTTACTCGTATCCCAAACCCAGGACTAACAATGAGCAGTTCTTC	CASSYSYPKPRTNNEQFF
TRBJ2-7	TRBV7-8	.	.	TGTGCCAGCTCTGGATGGGGTTCCTACGAGCAGTACTTC	CASSGWGSYEQYF
TRBJ2-2	TRBV7-2	.	.	TGTGCCAGCAGCCCCTACCGGGGGGCGGCGACCGGGGAGCTGTTTTTT	CASSPYRGAATGELFF
TRBJ2-1	TRBV11-2	many	.	TGTGCCAGCAGCTTAGGGGCCAATGAGCAGTTCTTC	CASSLGANEQFF
TRBJ2-3	TRBV12-3/TRBV12-4	.	.	TGTGCCAGCAGTTTGAGTCGGGAGAGATACACAGATACGCAGTATTTT	CASSLSRERYTDTQYF
TRBJ2-3	TRBV7-8	.	.	TGTGCCAGCAGCTCAGATAGGTCCGATACGCAGTATTTT	CASSSDRSDTQYF
TRBJ2-7	TRBV27	.	.	TGTGCCAGCAGTTTAGACCCCCAGGGACGCGAGCAGTACTTC	CASSLDPQGREQYF
TRBJ2-7	TRBV7-6	.	TRBD1	TGTGCCAGCAGCATAGGACAGGGGTCGGAAGCCTACGAGCAGTACTTC	CASSIGQGSEAYEQYF
TRBJ1-2	TRBV7-2	.	.	TGTGCCAGCAGCTTAAATGGGGTGGCGAGGCTCGCCTATGGCTACACCTTC	CASSLNGVARLAYGYTF
TRBJ2-7	TRBV7-2	many	TRBD2	TGTGCCAGCAGCCGTAGCGGGGGCGGAACCTACGAGCAGTACTTC	CASSRSGGGTYEQYF
TRBJ2-4	TRBV29-1	.	.	TGCAGCGTTGAAGGCGGAGACAAAAACATTCAGTACTTC	CSVEGGDKNIQYF
TRBJ1-1	TRBV3-1	.	TRBD1	TGTGCCAGCAGCCAATTAACAGGGGGAGGGAACACTGAAGCTTTCTTT	CASSQLTGGGNTEAFF
TRBJ1-2	TRBV27	once	.	TGTGCCAGCAGTTCTCCCCGGGGGCACGGCTATGGCTACACCTTC	CASSSPRGHGYGYTF
TRBJ2-7	TRBV28	few	TRBD2	TGTGCCAGCAGTCCCATTAGCGGGGCCCCTATCTCCTACGAGCAGTACTTC	CASSPISGAPISYEQYF
TRBJ1-4	TRBV4-1	.	.	TGTGCCAGCAGCCCTCTGGGGTGGGGGATGGAACTGTTTTTT	CASSPLGWGMELFF
TRBJ2-7	TRBV10-2	.	TRBD2	TGCGCCAGCAGTGACCTAACGGGGGGGCCTTACTACGAGCAGTACTTC	CASSDLTGGPYYEQYF
TRBJ2-7	TRBV7-3	.	TRBD1	TGTGCCAGCAGCTTACGACAGGGGAACGACGAGCAGTACTTC	CASSLRQGNDEQYF
TRBJ1-6	TRBV27	.	.	TGTGCCAGCAGTTACACGCCCGGGAGTAATTCACCCCTCCACTTT	CASSYTPGSNSPLHF
TRBJ2-3	TRBV7-6	.	.	TGTGCCAGCAGCTTAGCGCCCTCCGATATGACGTATTTT	CASSLAPSDMTYF
TRBJ2-1	TRBV7-3	few	TRBD2	TGTGCCAGCAGCGGTATAGCGGGAGCCTACAATGAGCAGTTCTTC	CASSGIAGAYNEQFF
TRBJ2-7	TRBV7-2	.	.	TGTGCCAGCAGCTTATCCTCCAGGGGTATTTACGAGCAGTACTTC	CASSLSSRGIYEQYF
TRBJ1-4	TRBV18	few	TRBD1	TGTGCCAGCTCGCTGGGACAGGGAATAGATAATGAAAAACTGTTTTTT	CASSLGQGIDNEKLFF
TRBJ2-7	TRBV5-1	.	.	TGCGCCAGCAGCTTTTCGGCGGACTACGAGCAGTACTTC	CASSFSADYEQYF
TRBJ2-1	TRBV10-3	many	TRBD2	TGTGCCATCTTGGGGAGCGGGGGGGCCTACAATGAGCAGTTCTTC	CAILGSGGAYNEQFF
TRBJ2-2	TRBV6-5	.	.	TGTGCCAGCAGTAGCCTTGGGACGGGGAGTGGGGGGGAGCTGTTTTTT	CASSSLGTGSGGELFF
TRBJ2-7	TRBV19	.	.	TGTGCCAGCGGGGACGCCACCTACGAGCAGTACTTC	CASGDATYEQYF
TRBJ1-1	TRBV4-1	few	.	TGCGCCAGCAGCCGAGGGCTTACCGAGGGGACTGAAGCTTTCTTT	CASSRGLTEGTEAFF
TRBJ2-6	TRBV7-9	once	.	TGTGCCAGCGGCGAGGCGCCCGGGGCCAACGTCCTGACTTTC	CASGEAPGANVLTF
TRBJ2-3	TRBV6-5	.	TRBD2	TGTGCCAGCAGAGCCATAGCGGGACACGATACGCAGTATTTT	CASRAIAGHDTQYF
TRBJ2-7	TRBV6-2/TRBV6-3	few	.	TGTGCCAGCAGCTCGCAACCGGGACTGGGACGATACGAGCAGTACTTC	CASSSQPGLGRYEQYF
TRBJ2-1	TRBV7-2	.	TRBD2	TGTGCCAGCAGCTTTGGGACTAGCGGACGCGGAGAGCAGTTCTTC	CASSFGTSGRGEQFF
TRBJ1-5	TRBV20-1	.	TRBD1	TGCAGTGCTCCACAGGGGGCGCAGAGCAATCAGCCCCAGCATTTT	CSAPQGAQSNQPQHF
TRBJ2-3	TRBV5-1	many	TRBD1	TGCGCCAGCAGCTGGCCGGGACAGCGCACAGATACGCAGTATTTT	CASSWPGQRTDTQYF
TRBJ2-2	TRBV20-1	.	.	TGCAGTGCTAGGTCAGAGATACTCACCGGGGAGCTGTTTTTT	CSARSEILTGELFF
TRBJ2-7	TRBV11-2	.	TRBD2	TGTGCCAGCAGCGCGACGACTAGCGGGGGCTCCTACGAGCAGTACTTC	CASSATTSGGSYEQYF
TRBJ2-5	TRBV7-2	few	TRBD2	TGTGCCAGCAGCTCCCCCCGGGGCGGGGGGCCAGAGGAGACCCAGTACTTC	CASSSPRGGGPEETQYF
TRBJ1-2	TRBV6-6	.	.	TGTGCCAGCAGTTTTCCAAGCCCTACTAACTATGGCTACACCTTC	CASSFPSPTNYGYTF
TRBJ2-7	TRBV20-1	.	.	TGCAGTGCTAGCACGGCAGCATTCTACGAGCAGTACTTC	CSASTAAFYEQYF
TRBJ2-7	TRBV20-1	few	.	TGCAGTGCTAGAGTACAAGACGGGAGACACGAGCAGTACTTC	CSARVQDGRHEQYF
TRBJ1-2	TRBV27	.	TRBD1	TGTGCCAGCAGCTCCACAGGGGTAGGGGGCTACACCTTC	CASSSTGVGGYTF
TRBJ2-6	TRBV2	.	.	TGTGCCAGCAGTGAAGGGTGGCTGAACTCTGGGGCCAACGTCCTGACTTTC	CASSEGWLNSGANVLTF
TRBJ1-2	TRBV7-9	few	.	TGTGCCAGCAGCCCCCGGGGGGAGTGGAACTATGGCTACACCTTC	CASSPRGEWNYGYTF
TRBJ1-2	TRBV7-4	few	.	TGTGCCAGCAGCCCAACGGGGGCCAGATTAGACTATGGCTACACCTTC	CASSPTGARLDYGYTF